Each of the 15 T cell receptor beta chains below was sequenced from the same sample in a study of cytomegalovirus exposure and HLA in healthy donors. Use of 60 Vbeta and 13 Jbeta primers characterized the PCR. The data were produced by immunoSEQ multiplex PCR, yet TCRdb's version contains in-frame clones alone and is incomplete. This table holds roughly 180,000 clones, 76% found once. The specimen was PBMCs. The receptors here all came from a young man in good health and CMV-seronegative.

This chain links TRBV7-9 with TRBJ1-4, with D uncertain. CDR1 SEHNR and CDR2 FQNEAQ come from the germline V gene (reference sequence). The CDR3 is 14 amino acids. The ends were cut back, 2 bases at V and 7 bases at J, with 11 bases in the middle. The DNA of the CDR3 is TGTGCCAGCAGCTTAAGGCGGCTGACTGAAAAACTGTTTTTT. Protein sequence: CASSLRRLTEKLFF.

The V call is TRBV19, the J call TRBJ2-1; the match to TRBD2 covers 12 bases. V trimming: 6 bases; J trimming: 7 bases; junction bases outside the gene matches: 7. Per germline, CDR1 LNHDA and CDR2 SQIVND (reference sequence). CDR3 length equals 15 residues. CDR3 residues: CASRLAGGGVNEQFF. The DNA of the CDR3 is TGTGCCAGTAGGCTAGCGGGAGGGGGGGTGAATGAGCAGTTCTTC. Filled out from reference TRBV19 and TRBJ2-1, the complete variable domain reads DGGITQSPKYLFRKEGQNVTLSCEQNLNHDAMYWYRQDPGQGLRLIYYSQIVNDFQKGDIAEGYSVSREKKESFPLTVTSAQKNPTAFYLCASRLAGGGVNEQFFGPGTRLTVL.

The rearrangement uses TRBV28 and TRBJ2-3, with 8 bases identical to TRBD2. In germline, CDR1 is MDHEN, CDR2 SYDVKM. This CDR3 region has 15 residues. Trimming took 5 bases from V and 5 from J; bases not matched to a gene: 9. CDR3 coding DNA: TGTGCCAGCAGTCCACCGGGACTAGAAAGAGATACGCAGTATTTT. Translation: CASSPPGLERDTQYF. The whole variable domain, remainder taken from reference TRBV28 and TRBJ2-3, is DVKVTQSSRYLVKRTGEKVFLECVQDMDHENMFWYRQDPGLGLRLIYFSYDVKMKEKGDIPEGYSVSREKKERFSLILESASTNQTSMYLCASSPPGLERDTQYFGPGTRLTVL.

This clone showed up just once. This rearrangement joins TRBV7-2 to TRBJ2-1; D is uncertain. The V gene's germline CDR1 is SGHTA and CDR2 FQGNSA. Deletions cut 1 base from V and 6 bases from J, with 7 bases between. This CDR3 has 13 amino acids. As DNA, the CDR3 is TGTGCCAGCAGCTTAGGTAGGAGCAATGAGCAGTTCTTC. It is translated as CASSLGRSNEQFF. The whole variable domain, remainder taken from reference TRBV7-2 and TRBJ2-1, is GAGVSQSPSNKVTEKGKDVELRCDPISGHTALYWYRQSLGQGLEFLIYFQGNSAPDKSGLPSDRFSAERTGGSVSTLTIQRTQQEDSAVYLCASSLGRSNEQFFGPGTRLTVL.

In its sample, this clone was seen once. The rearrangement joins TRBV28 to TRBJ1-1; 9 bases are shared with TRBD1. CDR1 MDHEN and CDR2 SYDVKM come from the germline V gene. This CDR3 region has 13 residues. The junction had 10 bases not matched to a gene; V was cut back by 6 bases and J by 11 bases. The CDR3, as DNA: TGTGCCAGCAGACCTACAGGGGGCGGTGAGGCTTTCTTT. As protein: CASRPTGGGEAFF.

This chain joins TRBV5-6 and TRBJ2-2, with 9 bases identical to TRBD1. The CDR3 length is 15 residues. V shed 3 bases and J 7 bases; nucleotides not matched to a gene: 7. Germline lookup yields CDR1 SGHDT and CDR2 YYEEEE. CDR3 region: CASSSGQGFGGELFF. CDR3 coding DNA: TGTGCCAGCAGCTCCGGACAGGGGTTTGGCGGGGAGCTGTTTTTT.

The chain couples TRBV27 to TRBJ2-3, with TRBD1 as a possible D gene (5 bases). Trimming removed 6 bases from V and 8 bases from J, with 9 bases in between. CDR3 length equals 11 residues. The germline V gene encodes CDR1 MNHEY and CDR2 SMNVEV (reference sequence). The CDR3 loop reads CASRGQGTQYF. The CDR3 region has the DNA TGTGCCAGCAGAGGACAAGGTACGCAGTATTTT.

The chain carries TRBV28 and TRBJ2-7; D is possibly TRBD2 (5 bases). CDR3 length: 16 amino acids. Germline V gives CDR1 MDHEN, CDR2 SYDVKM. The V end was cut by 6 bases, the J end by 2 bases, with 20 bases between. The DNA for the CDR3 is TGTGCCAGCAGGTCATACGGAAGGACTGGGACCTACGAGCAGTACTTC. Protein sequence: CASRSYGRTGTYEQYF.

The chain recombines TRBV6-1 with TRBJ2-1, with 10 bases fitting TRBD2. The CDR3 spans 15 residues. V dropped 5 bases and J dropped 10; count of bases not matched to a gene: 11. Germline CDR1 reads MNHNS; CDR2 reads SASEGT. The CDR3 DNA is TGTGCCAGCAGTATAGGGACTAGCGCCCTGGGGGAGCAGTTCTTC. As protein: CASSIGTSALGEQFF.

The gene calls are TRBV27 and TRBJ2-1; perhaps TRBD1 as D (7 bases). Deletions cut 2 bases from V and 8 bases from J, with 16 bases between. The CDR3 sequence is 15 residues long. Germline lookup yields CDR1 MNHEY and CDR2 SMNVEV (reference sequence). CDR3 region: CASSLSRGVRDEQFF. The CDR3 DNA reads TGTGCCAGCAGTTTAAGCAGGGGGGTTCGGGATGAGCAGTTCTTC.

V is TRBV4-1 and J is TRBJ2-1, with TRBD2 identical over 14 bases. The CDR3 has 21 residues. CDR1 MGHRA and CDR2 YSYEKL come from the germline V gene. Unmatched junction bases numbered 11, after V lost 0 bases and J lost 1 base. The CDR3 nucleotides are TGCGCCAGCAGCCAAGACCCGACTAGCGGGAGGGCCGGGACATCCTACAATGAGCAGTTCTTC. Translation gives CASSQDPTSGRAGTSYNEQFF.

The chain carries TRBV19 and TRBJ1-5; a weak D match, TRBD1 (6 bases). CDR3 length equals 13 residues. Deletions cut 5 bases from V and 7 bases from J, with 12 bases between. Germline V lookup: CDR1 LNHDA, CDR2 SQIVND (reference sequence). The DNA of the CDR3 is TGTGCCAGTAGTGCACCGGGACACCAGCCCCAGCATTTT. Translated, it gives CASSAPGHQPQHF.

The chain combines TRBV14 with TRBJ2-7; TRBD2 matches 11 bases. This CDR3 region has 17 residues. Trimming removed 3 bases from V and 0 bases from J; junction bases left unmatched: 7. Germline V CDR1 and CDR2: SGHDN, FVKESK. The CDR3 protein is CASSQGASGRYSYEQYF. The CDR3 DNA follows: TGTGCCAGCAGCCAGGGGGCTAGCGGGAGGTACTCCTACGAGCAGTACTTC.

This clone came up a few times. The chain links TRBV6-1 to TRBJ1-5, with 8 bases matching TRBD1. Germline values: CDR1 MNHNS, CDR2 SASEGT. V trimming: 6 bases; J trimming: 2 bases; junction bases outside the gene matches: 6. This CDR3 is 15 amino acids long. The CDR3 sequence is CASRMTGDGNQPQHF. CDR3 in DNA: TGTGCCAGCAGGATGACAGGGGACGGCAATCAGCCCCAGCATTTT.

The V and J genes are TRBV9 and TRBJ2-7; 8 bases fit TRBD1. CDR3 length equals 13 residues. Germline loops: CDR1 SGDLS, CDR2 YYNGEE. J was trimmed by 5 bases and V by 4 bases; bases with no gene match: 5. The CDR3: CASSPTGENEQYF. Written as DNA, the CDR3 is TGTGCCAGCAGCCCGACAGGGGAGAACGAGCAGTACTTC.